This TCR beta chain comes out of a study of siplizumab effects on memory and regulatory T cells. Roughly 92,000 TCR templates per sample were assayed. TCRdb keeps only in-frame clones here, not all; method: immunoSEQ multiplex PCR. The sample lists 80,000 to 130,000 clones, 75% to 95% occurring once. Note on this clone: The target antigen is unknown.

Points from the study as a whole: In roughly 75-95% of proliferating CD4+ or CD8+ clones, a naive or memory phenotype could not be assigned. Apparently key alloresponse contributors, naive T cells also seemed more diverse than memory cells. Proliferating Tregs in siplizumab cultures were never verified as suppressive.

The CDR3 runs 15 residues. Trimming cost V 6 bases and J 0 bases; bases outside gene matches: 1. CDR1 is SGHRS, CDR2 YFSETQ, per germline. Source material: CD4+ T cells sorted from blood. The receptor was derived from a human donor in good health. Some clones in this sample may be carry-over from other donors' samples. The chain carries TRBV5-1 and TRBJ2-2; 11 positions match TRBD2. CDR3 bases: TGCGCCAGCACTAGCGGGGGGTCGAACACCGGGGAGCTGTTTTTT. This sequence encodes CASTSGGSNTGELFF.